The present T cell receptor beta chain was sequenced within a study of T cell repertoires in cytomegalovirus infection (dated by TCRdb to the late 2010s). As for the study more broadly: Peptide stimulations targeted recently identified HLA-C-restricted CMV epitopes, whose presentation resists viral immunomodulation, together with well-studied HLA-B-restricted epitopes. The HLA type of each donor mattered for the analysis, because public TCR beta signatures pointed to carriage of CMV infection along with the matching HLA type.

Between the V and J ends, shortened by 3 bases and 5 bases respectively, the junction contains 10 bases. From the germline V gene, CDR1 is SGHVS and CDR2 is FNYEAQ. Taken from cysteine to phenylalanine, the CDR3 has 14 residues. Only the CDR3 part of the read is kept: 42 bases, read in frame from the first base. Beyond this particular receptor, the publication reports: In the ex vivo response, HLA-C-restricted CMV-specific TCR beta clonotypes were dominant, and in two of eight donors the single most frequent clonotype came from this HLA-C-restricted group. In both this cohort and an independent roughly 330-donor cohort, the cumulative frequency of public TCR beta family members distinguished carriers of CMV infection plus the relevant HLA type.

The sequencer was an Illumina HiSeq 1500. TCRdb redid the processing of the public reads, applying fastp at Q25 and MiXCR, and retained in-frame beta chains. Every entry covers one CDR3 protein and lists the most common genes and DNA from its rows. This sample has a few hundred thousand distinct CDR3 sequences in its table, and approximately 46% of those were observed once. Of the sample, 43% falls within the top ten clones. The treatment or condition label on this specimen signifies: in vitro stimulation with specific CMV peptide epitopes to enrich CMV-specific T cells. A word on this clonotype: Its antigen remains undetermined. There are no base qualities to consult, and no much larger clone falls within one base.

The specimen was cultured PBMCs, collected from culture after CMV antigen stimulation. The rearranged chain carries TRBV7-6 and TRBJ1-4, and perhaps TRBD1 as D gene, on 5 matching bases. This TCR was sampled from a human donor in good health (CMV status not recorded). Some clones in this sample may be carry-over from other donors' samples. The CDR3 reads CASSFAGRNEKLFF. The nucleotide sequence is TGTGCCAGCAGCTTTGCAGGGAGGAATGAAAAACTGTTTTTT. Where the CDR3 stops, the reference TRBV7-6 and TRBJ1-4 genes take over; the full variable domain is GAGVSQSPRYKVTKRGQDVALRCDPISGHVSLYWYRQALGQGPEFLTYFNYEAQQDKSGLPNDRFSAERPEGSISTLTIQRTEQRDSAMYRCASSFAGRNEKLFFGSGTQLSVL.